This T cell receptor (beta chain) was profiled in a study of cytotoxic CD8 clonotypes in ibrutinib-treated CLL. About the research overall: Enrolment comprised under twelve relapsed/refractory and over 14 treatment-naive patients; 17 were IGHV unmutated. On average, each sample had approximately 280,000 productive templates and about 89,000 productive rearrangements. Partial responses totalled approximately 24 and complete responses 2; after median approximately 62 months, 14 remained remitted and about twelve progressed.

The CDR3 runs 16 residues. V lost 0 bases and J lost 4, with 13 bases in between. CDR1 and CDR2 from the germline V gene are MNHEY and SVGAGI. Investigators sought sequencing depths of between 1 in 200,000 and 1 in 1 million T cells. Data came from immunoSEQ multiplex PCR; TCRdb stores just in-frame clones and leaves some out. The sample lists about 130,000 clones, roughly 88% occurring once. This receptor was taken from a human donor with chronic lymphocytic leukemia. Specimen: PBMCs, collected after 24 months of ibrutinib treatment. The chain couples TRBV6-5 to TRBJ2-1, with D maybe TRBD2 (5 bases). CDR3 DNA: TGTGCCAGCAGTTACTCGTTCGGGGAGTTTTACAATGAGCAGTTCTTC. Protein sequence: CASSYSFGEFYNEQFF.